Given below is one T cell receptor beta chain in context. The antigen it recognizes is unknown. No qualities accompany the bases; no much larger clone lies one base away. Collaborating institutions collected whole blood in K2EDTA tubes following their own protocols. For TCRbeta analysis, collaborators shipped samples in one of three forms: frozen whole blood, isolated PBMCs, or DNA extracted from either of those sample types. This record belongs to a study of blood T cell repertoires in COVID-19 (dated by TCRdb to 2020 to 2021). Study-level background: Samples covering the acute and convalescent phases of COVID-19 were provided by collaborators in the United States, Italy and Spain. The repertoires were made available in a free public database intended to serve as a resource for research on the immune response to SARS-CoV-2. The samples were drawn from two sources: the first 160 participants of the ongoing ImmuneRACE study, and 1,254 subjects contributed by 6 global collaborators. Subjects who had been exposed to COVID-19, were actively infected with it, or had recovered from it provided the deeply sampled blood TCRbeta repertoires that made up the dataset. The prospective study material was composed of cDNA or gDNA derived from T cells, B-cell-depleted T cells, or PBMCs. Where available, HLA class I and class II types were obtained from metadata supplied by the sample provider rather than from assay-based typing. Sample metadata almost always included a de-identified subject ID, COVID-19 status, age in years and sex.

Counted from cysteine to phenylalanine, this CDR3 has 15 amino acids. Only CDR3 DNA remains: 45 bases, in frame from the first base. The germline V and J ends show losses of 5 bases and 8 bases respectively, and no gene match explains 12 bases of the junction. The germline V gene supplies CDR1 MDHEN and CDR2 SYDVKM. TCRbeta CDR3 regions were amplified from genomic DNA by means of the immunoSEQ Assay, a bias-controlled multiplex PCR. In the source study's methods: The number of nucleated cells in each sample was estimated from the amplification of reference gene primers within the assay. Sequence reads were collapsed and filtered to measure the absolute abundance of every unique TCRbeta CDR3 rearrangement. For each sample, productive Simpson clonality was calculated by taking the square root of Simpson's diversity index across productive rearrangements. TCRdb took this table from immuneACCESS and kept in-frame rearrangements with V and J called. Such tables lack part of the clones; where checked against another copy, unresolved V genes explain under half of the gap, and the rest is unexplained. D and trimming were read from the DNA, whereas the V and J calls and clone size are those reported in that table. Here the sample has about 42,000 clones; 85% occur a single time. The leading ten clones occupy under 7% of the sample.

The full study reports these points: The quantity of clinical and demographic metadata differed by source and by participant and was supplied without curation.

The V gene is TRBV28 and the J gene is TRBJ1-2, and 9 junction bases match TRBD1. Sample: peripheral blood. This TCR came from a man in his forties or fifties with active COVID-19. In nucleotides, the sequence is TGTGCCAGCAGTCTCGGGACAGGGACAGTGGAAGGCTACACCTTC. It specifies CASSLGTGTVEGYTF.